This paragraph reports one T cell receptor (beta chain). The antigen is unknown. Unmatched junction bases numbered 5, after V lost 3 bases and J lost 2 bases. CDR3 size: 15 residues. Per the germline V gene, CDR1 is KGHSH and CDR2 is LQKENI. These data belong to a study of T-cell memory formation after mild COVID-19. Across the whole study: There were largely donor-specific TCR clusters. Overall study findings and caveats: Detection of some responders pre-infection suggested pre-existing cross-reactive memory T cells participated. The main location of contracting CD4+ clones was CM and EM, and that of contracting CD8+ clones was EMRA. Day 15 to 85 contracting clones showed balanced CD4/CD8; day 15 to 37 expanders favored CD4+.

TCRdb processed the 5' RACE reads anew with MiXCR; each CDR3 protein has one entry. Counted here are approximately 500,000 distinct CDR3 sequences, 20% to 30% occurring once; the ten biggest clones make up approximately 13%. The chain combines TRBV18 with TRBJ2-7; 9 bases match TRBD1. The sequence came from an adult woman who had mild COVID-19 (a few samples of this study predate the infection). Cell type and time point are not known. Sample: PBMCs or a T cell subset sorted from them (not recorded which). The CDR3 DNA reads TGTGCCAGCTCACCCCGGACAGGGGTGGCCTACGAGCAGTACTTC. Encoded protein: CASSPRTGVAYEQYF.